The rows below give T cell receptor beta chains drawn from one sample of a study of technical replicates of blood from a few donors. Only in-frame clones appear in the TCRdb table, and some are missing; sequencing was by immunoSEQ multiplex PCR. The sample records 50,000 to 75,000 clones, 93% being singletons. The sequencing sample was made of PBMCs. Receptors were obtained from a human donor in good health. Some clones in this sample may be carry-over from other donors' samples. Both conserved end residues are part of each CDR3. Each record gives: CDR3 length, D gene, clone size, J gene, V gene, CDR3 DNA, CDR3 protein. A D gene is named only where the DNA matches it firmly. The size field is filled for only some rows; it gives once, few, many or a size class.

length: 14
D: TRBD1
size: .
J: TRBJ2-7
V: TRBV7-9
DNA: TGTGCCACCCTTCCGGGACAGGGTTACCACGAGCAGTACTTC
CDR3: CATLPGQGYHEQYF

length: 15
D: .
size: .
J: TRBJ1-5
V: TRBV2
DNA: TGTGCCAGCAGTGGGCAGGCGAACTCCAATCAGCCCCAGCATTTT
CDR3: CASSGQANSNQPQHF

length: 18
D: TRBD2
size: .
J: TRBJ2-4
V: TRBV29-1
DNA: TGCAGCGTTGAAGCCGTCGCTAGCGGGAGTGTGGCCAAAAACATTCAGTACTTC
CDR3: CSVEAVASGSVAKNIQYF

length: 17
D: TRBD2
size: .
J: TRBJ2-3
V: TRBV6-1
DNA: TGTGCCAGCAGTGAAGCGCGACTAGCGGGATTCACAGATACGCAGTATTTT
CDR3: CASSEARLAGFTDTQYF

length: 18
D: TRBD1
size: once
J: TRBJ2-2
V: TRBV7-9
DNA: TGTGCCAGCAGCTCACCCTCGGGGACAGGGGTGGTCACCGGGGAGCTGTTTTTT
CDR3: CASSSPSGTGVVTGELFF

length: 18
D: TRBD2
size: .
J: TRBJ2-5
V: TRBV9
DNA: TGTGCCAGCAGCGTAGGGCCTAGCGGGGGAATGGGAGAAGAGACCCAGTACTTC
CDR3: CASSVGPSGGMGEETQYF

length: 17
D: TRBD1
size: .
J: TRBJ1-2
V: TRBV7-2
DNA: TGTGCCAGCAGCGGCACCCGGGACAGGGCACTCGCCTATGGCTACACCTTC
CDR3: CASSGTRDRALAYGYTF

length: 12
D: .
size: .
J: TRBJ2-3
V: TRBV19
DNA: TGTGCCAGTAGTACAGGGGCAGATACGCAGTATTTT
CDR3: CASSTGADTQYF

length: 15
D: .
size: .
J: TRBJ2-3
V: TRBV5-4
DNA: TGTGCCAGCAGCTTGGGGGGACTCAGCACAGATACGCAGTATTTT
CDR3: CASSLGGLSTDTQYF

length: 14
D: .
size: .
J: TRBJ1-2
V: TRBV19
DNA: TGTGCCAGTCTAGGATGGGCGGAGGTAGAAGGCTACACCTTC
CDR3: CASLGWAEVEGYTF

length: 14
D: TRBD2
size: few
J: TRBJ2-1
V: TRBV5-1
DNA: TGCGCCAGCAGCCCAGCGGGGGGGTACAATGAGCAGTTCTTC
CDR3: CASSPAGGYNEQFF

length: 18
D: TRBD2
size: .
J: TRBJ2-1
V: TRBV5-6
DNA: TGTGCCAGCAGCCAGACTAGCGGGGGGGCCAATTCCTACAATGAGCAGTTCTTC
CDR3: CASSQTSGGANSYNEQFF

length: 13
D: .
size: .
J: TRBJ2-7
V: TRBV9
DNA: TGTGCCGGAGAGGCTAGCGACTACTACGAGCAGTACTTC
CDR3: CAGEASDYYEQYF

length: 16
D: TRBD1
size: .
J: TRBJ1-4
V: TRBV5-1
DNA: TGCGCCAGCAGCTTATCGACAGGGGGCCCTCATGAAAAACTGTTTTTT
CDR3: CASSLSTGGPHEKLFF

length: 14
D: TRBD2
size: .
J: TRBJ2-7
V: TRBV30
DNA: TGTGCCTGGAGCCGGGGGAGGGGTACCTACGAGCAGTACTTC
CDR3: CAWSRGRGTYEQYF

length: 16
D: TRBD1
size: .
J: TRBJ1-4
V: TRBV5-6
DNA: TGTGCCAGCAGCTTGCCCCAGACAGGGGTGGATGAAAAACTGTTTTTT
CDR3: CASSLPQTGVDEKLFF

length: 16
D: TRBD1
size: .
J: TRBJ1-5
V: TRBV27
DNA: TGTGCCAGCAGTCCAGGACAGGTGGTGCGCAATCAGCCCCAGCATTTT
CDR3: CASSPGQVVRNQPQHF

length: 14
D: .
size: once
J: TRBJ1-2
V: TRBV6-6
DNA: TGTGCCAGCAGCCCCTCGAGAGGGGGCTATGGCTACACCTTC
CDR3: CASSPSRGGYGYTF

length: 12
D: .
size: .
J: TRBJ1-1
V: TRBV29-1
DNA: TGCAGCGTTGACAGGGTCGGAGCTGAAGCTTTCTTT
CDR3: CSVDRVGAEAFF

length: 13
D: TRBD1
size: .
J: TRBJ1-2
V: TRBV2
DNA: TGTGCCAGCAGTGACAGGGGGCTTGGAGGCTACACCTTC
CDR3: CASSDRGLGGYTF

length: 14
D: TRBD1
size: .
J: TRBJ1-2
V: TRBV19
DNA: TGTGCCAGTGGATGGACAGGGGGCTCCTATGGCTACACCTTC
CDR3: CASGWTGGSYGYTF

length: 14
D: .
size: few
J: TRBJ1-4
V: TRBV2
DNA: TGTGCCAGCAGTGTTGGGGGGGCGAATGAAAAACTGTTTTTT
CDR3: CASSVGGANEKLFF

length: 14
D: TRBD1
size: .
J: TRBJ2-5
V: TRBV5-1
DNA: TGCGCCAGCAGCCCGACAGGGATGAGGGAGACCCAGTACTTC
CDR3: CASSPTGMRETQYF

length: 14
D: TRBD1
size: .
J: TRBJ1-4
V: TRBV4-3
DNA: TGCGCCAGCAGTTCCGGGACAGGGCTGGAAAAACTGTTTTTT
CDR3: CASSSGTGLEKLFF

length: 16
D: TRBD2
size: .
J: TRBJ2-3
V: TRBV4-3
DNA: TGCGCCAGCAGCCAAGATTTAGCGGGAGTTGGGGATACGCAGTATTTT
CDR3: CASSQDLAGVGDTQYF

length: 16
D: TRBD2
size: .
J: TRBJ2-3
V: TRBV7-2
DNA: TGTGCCAGCAGCTTACTAGCGGGGAAGAGGGGAGATACGCAGTATTTT
CDR3: CASSLLAGKRGDTQYF

length: 15
D: TRBD1
size: .
J: TRBJ1-4
V: TRBV7-9
DNA: TGTGCCAGCAGCTTACAGACAGGGTTTAGTGAAAAACTGTTTTTT
CDR3: CASSLQTGFSEKLFF

length: 10
D: .
size: .
J: TRBJ1-2
V: TRBV20-1
DNA: TGCATCCCCGACAGCTATGGCTACACCTTC
CDR3: CIPDSYGYTF

length: 15
D: TRBD2
size: .
J: TRBJ2-1
V: TRBV9
DNA: TGTGCCAGCAGCGTTAGCGGGAGGGTGGACAATGAGCAGTTCTTC
CDR3: CASSVSGRVDNEQFF

length: 15
D: TRBD2
size: .
J: TRBJ2-3
V: TRBV5-1
DNA: TGCGCCAGCAGCTTCTGGGAGCGGGACTCAGATACGCAGTATTTT
CDR3: CASSFWERDSDTQYF

length: 14
D: .
size: .
J: TRBJ2-1
V: TRBV30
DNA: TGTGCCTGGACGACTAGTAGTGCCTACAATGAGCAGTTCTTC
CDR3: CAWTTSSAYNEQFF

length: 12
D: .
size: .
J: TRBJ2-7
V: TRBV2
DNA: TGTGCCAGCAGTCCAAGAGGGTCCGAGCAGTACTTC
CDR3: CASSPRGSEQYF

length: 15
D: TRBD1
size: .
J: TRBJ1-1
V: TRBV29-1
DNA: TGCAGCGTTGACTATCCGGGACAGGGAGGCACTGAAGCTTTCTTT
CDR3: CSVDYPGQGGTEAFF

length: 16
D: .
size: .
J: TRBJ2-3
V: TRBV5-6
DNA: TGTGCCAGCACCCTGGGGGTTCGGGGTCGGGGGGATACGCAGTATTTT
CDR3: CASTLGVRGRGDTQYF

length: 15
D: TRBD1
size: .
J: TRBJ2-7
V: TRBV6-5
DNA: TGTGCCAGCAGCTCCCCACGACAGGGGTCCTACGAGCAGTACTTC
CDR3: CASSSPRQGSYEQYF

length: 11
D: .
size: .
J: TRBJ1-2
V: TRBV30
DNA: TGTGCCTGGAACAGCAACTATGGCTACACCTTC
CDR3: CAWNSNYGYTF

length: 18
D: TRBD2
size: .
J: TRBJ2-3
V: TRBV9
DNA: TGTGCCAGCAGCACCCAATGGACTAGCGGGGGGGAGACAGATACGCAGTATTTT
CDR3: CASSTQWTSGGETDTQYF

length: 14
D: .
size: .
J: TRBJ2-1
V: TRBV7-6
DNA: TGTGCCAGCAGCTTAGTTCTGGCAGGCAATGAGCAGTTCTTC
CDR3: CASSLVLAGNEQFF

length: 16
D: TRBD2
size: .
J: TRBJ2-2
V: TRBV4-3
DNA: TGCGCCAGCAGCCGAATAGCGGGGGCGAACACCGGGGAGCTGTTTTTT
CDR3: CASSRIAGANTGELFF

length: 16
D: .
size: .
J: TRBJ2-1
V: TRBV2
DNA: TGTGCCAGCAGTGAGTCGGTCCTTCACTCCTACAATGAGCAGTTCTTC
CDR3: CASSESVLHSYNEQFF

length: 15
D: .
size: .
J: TRBJ1-2
V: TRBV7-8
DNA: TGTGCCAGCAGCTTAGTGAGGGTACAGGGTGATGGCTACACCTTC
CDR3: CASSLVRVQGDGYTF

length: 16
D: .
size: .
J: TRBJ2-2
V: TRBV7-3
DNA: TGTGCCAGCAGAGATCCGGGACAAGGGAACACCGGGGAGCTGTTTTTT
CDR3: CASRDPGQGNTGELFF

length: 15
D: .
size: .
J: TRBJ2-2
V: TRBV7-2
DNA: TGTGCCAGCAGCTCAAACCCTATAAACGCCGGGGAGCTGTTTTTT
CDR3: CASSSNPINAGELFF

length: 18
D: TRBD2
size: .
J: TRBJ2-3
V: TRBV5-1
DNA: TGCGCCAGCAGCCCCTCGGGACTAGCGGGGTTCGAGTCGGATACGCAGTATTTT
CDR3: CASSPSGLAGFESDTQYF

length: 14
D: .
size: .
J: TRBJ2-3
V: TRBV18
DNA: TGTGCCAGCTCACTGGAAAGCGGACTAGATACGCAGTATTTT
CDR3: CASSLESGLDTQYF

length: 14
D: .
size: .
J: TRBJ1-3
V: TRBV18
DNA: TGTGCCAGCTCACCGGACAGCTCTGGAAACACCATATATTTT
CDR3: CASSPDSSGNTIYF

length: 13
D: .
size: once
J: TRBJ2-5
V: TRBV5-5
DNA: TGTGCCAGCAGCTGGGACTGGGGGGAGACCCAGTACTTC
CDR3: CASSWDWGETQYF

length: 18
D: TRBD2
size: .
J: TRBJ2-6
V: TRBV19
DNA: TGTGCCAGTAGTACAACGGGGAGGGCCTCCTCTGGGGCCAACGTCCTGACTTTC
CDR3: CASSTTGRASSGANVLTF

length: 16
D: TRBD1
size: .
J: TRBJ2-7
V: TRBV2
DNA: TGTGCCAGCACCCCCCTCCCGGGACAGGGGGCTTACGAGCAGTACTTC
CDR3: CASTPLPGQGAYEQYF

length: 16
D: TRBD2
size: .
J: TRBJ2-7
V: TRBV19
DNA: TGTGCCAGTAGTAAGGGACTAGCGGGCGATATCTACGAGCAGTACTTC
CDR3: CASSKGLAGDIYEQYF

length: 13
D: TRBD1
size: .
J: TRBJ2-5
V: TRBV7-2
DNA: TGTGCCAGCAGCTTCGGACAGGGACAGACCCAGTACTTC
CDR3: CASSFGQGQTQYF